Included here is one T cell receptor (beta chain) sequence, with context. Its antigen is still unknown. Base qualities are not recorded, but no much larger clone differs from it by a single base. The data are from a study of blood T cell repertoires in COVID-19 (dated by TCRdb to 2020 to 2022). Background for the entire study: Collaborator samples came from the United States, Italy and Spain and covered acute and convalescent phases of COVID-19. The material from the prospective study consisted of cDNA or gDNA derived from T cells, B-cell-depleted T cells, or PBMCs. The dataset comprised deeply sampled blood TCRbeta repertoires from subjects exposed to, actively infected with, or recovered from COVID-19. The repertoires were released in a freely available public database meant as a resource for research on the immune response to SARS-CoV-2. Samples were obtained from the ongoing ImmuneRACE study (first 160 participants) and from some 1,300 subjects provided by 6 global collaborators. Sample metadata almost always included a de-identified subject ID, COVID-19 status, age in years and sex. Where available, HLA class I and class II types were taken from metadata supplied by the sample provider and were not determined by assay-based typing.

TCRbeta CDR3 regions were amplified from genomic DNA using the immunoSEQ Assay, a bias-controlled multiplex PCR. The authors processed their data as follows. The number of nucleated cells in each sample was estimated from the amplification of reference gene primers within the assay. To quantify the absolute abundance of each unique TCRbeta CDR3 rearrangement, sequence reads were collapsed and filtered. Productive Simpson clonality was computed per sample as the square root of Simpson's diversity index over productive rearrangements. TCRdb stores this immuneACCESS table with in-frame sequences only. Part of the clones is absent; in the studies checked, under half of the shortfall reflects unresolved V genes, and no reason is known for the rest. V, J and clone size are those of that table, while D and trimming were read from the DNA. The sample table holds 150,000 to 250,000 clones, of which 70% to 85% were seen once. The ten largest clones capture about 6.9% of the sample.

Unmatched junction bases come to 11, with V trimmed by 5 bases and J by 9 bases. Measured from the cysteine to the phenylalanine, the CDR3 is 15 residues long. The entry retains the CDR3 DNA only, 45 bases that are in frame from base 1. CDR1 SEHNR and CDR2 FQNEAQ were looked up in the germline V gene (reference sequence). The collaborating institutions used their own protocols to collect whole blood in K2EDTA tubes. For TCRbeta analysis, collaborators shipped samples as frozen whole blood, isolated PBMCs, or DNA extracted from either of those sample types. What the authors observed across the whole study: The quantity of clinical and demographic metadata differed by source and by participant and was supplied without curation.

This TCR was recovered from a human donor with acute or convalescent COVID-19. The donor label of this sample is uncertain. The V gene is TRBV7-9 and the J gene is TRBJ2-1; 9 of the junction bases match TRBD2. Material for sequencing was peripheral blood. The CDR3 is CASSRSGSRGSEQFF. The nucleotides read TGTGCCAGCAGCCGTAGCGGGAGTAGGGGGAGTGAGCAGTTCTTC. Full variable domain (CDR3 extended with the reference TRBV7-9 and TRBJ2-1 proteins): DTGVSQNPRHKITKRGQNVTFRCDPISEHNRLYWYRQTLGQGPEFLTYFQNEAQLEKSRLLSDRFSAERPKGSFSTLEIQRTEQGDSAMYLCASSRSGSRGSEQFFGPGTRLTVL.